This paragraph covers one T cell receptor beta chain sequence. This record comes from a study of OX40 agonist ivuxolimab in advanced cancers. Measured with immunoSEQ multiplex PCR; TCRdb has only the in-frame clones, and not every one. In the table there are tens of thousands of clones, around 89% of which are singletons. Germline V lookup: CDR1 SGHTA, CDR2 FQGNSA. This CDR3 has 15 amino acids. V was clipped by 6 bases and J by 4 bases; unmatched bases: 10. This receptor was obtained from an adult with an advanced solid tumor such as melanoma, head and neck, liver or kidney cancer. The chain employs TRBV7-2 and TRBJ2-7; the match to TRBD1 covers 9 bases. The sequenced sample was CD4+ or CD8+ T cells sorted from blood, obtained in a trial of the OX40 agonist ivuxolimab. The CDR3 spells CASSYLGTGPYEQYF. The CDR3 DNA sequence: TGTGCCAGCAGTTACCTGGGGACAGGGCCTTACGAGCAGTACTTC.